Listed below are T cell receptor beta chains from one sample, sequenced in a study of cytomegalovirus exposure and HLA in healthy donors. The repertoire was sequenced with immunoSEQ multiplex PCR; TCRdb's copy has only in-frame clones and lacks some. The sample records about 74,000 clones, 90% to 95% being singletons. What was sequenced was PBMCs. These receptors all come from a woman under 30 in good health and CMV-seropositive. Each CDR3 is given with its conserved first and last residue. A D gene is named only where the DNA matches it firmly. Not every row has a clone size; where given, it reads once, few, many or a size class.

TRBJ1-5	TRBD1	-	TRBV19	TGTGCCAGTAGTATTGACCGGACAGGGGGAAGGGAAAGCAATCAGCCCCAGCATTTT	CASSIDRTGGRESNQPQHF
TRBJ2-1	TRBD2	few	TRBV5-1	TGCGCCAGCAGCTCGACTAGCGGGATTGGCAATGAGCAGTTCTTC	CASSSTSGIGNEQFF
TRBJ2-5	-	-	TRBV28	TGTGCCAGCAGTTTAGAGGGTAGAGAGACCCAGTACTTC	CASSLEGRETQYF
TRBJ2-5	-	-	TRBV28	TGTGCCAGCAGCCAACCCACGGGGCAAGAGACCCAGTACTTC	CASSQPTGQETQYF
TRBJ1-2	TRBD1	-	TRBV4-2	TGTGCCAGCAGCCCCCGGGACAGGGCTGACTATGGCTACACCTTC	CASSPRDRADYGYTF
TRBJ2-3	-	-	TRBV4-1	TGCGCTAGCAGCCAGAGGTCAGATACGCAGTATTTT	CASSQRSDTQYF
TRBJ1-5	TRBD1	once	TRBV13	TGTGCCAGCAGCTCGGGACAGGGGGTTCAGCCCCAGCATTTT	CASSSGQGVQPQHF
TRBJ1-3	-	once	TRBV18	TGTGCCAGCCTAGACTCCTTCGGCGGAAACACCATATATTTT	CASLDSFGGNTIYF
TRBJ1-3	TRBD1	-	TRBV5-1	TGCGCCAGCAGCCATGCGGACAGGGACTCTGGAAACACCATATATTTT	CASSHADRDSGNTIYF
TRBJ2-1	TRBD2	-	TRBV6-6	TGTGCCAGCAGTTGGCTCCTGACTAGCGGGGGCAATGAGCAGTTCTTC	CASSWLLTSGGNEQFF
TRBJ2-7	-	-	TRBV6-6	TGTGCCAGCAGTCAGTACAGGGCGAGCTCCTACGAGCAGTACTTC	CASSQYRASSYEQYF
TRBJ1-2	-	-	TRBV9	TGTGCCAGCAGCGTAAGCTCCAGCGTGTACTATGGCTACACCTTC	CASSVSSSVYYGYTF
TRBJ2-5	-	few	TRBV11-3	TGTGCCAGCAGCTCCCACGCGGGACCAAAAGAGACCCAGTACTTC	CASSSHAGPKETQYF
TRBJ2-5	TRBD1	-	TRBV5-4	TGTGCCAGCAGAGAGGGGGCGCGGGAGACCCAGTACTTC	CASREGARETQYF
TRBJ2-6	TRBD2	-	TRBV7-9	TGTGCCAGCAACCCGGGAGGGTTAGGGTCTGGGGCCAACGTCCTGACTTTC	CASNPGGLGSGANVLTF
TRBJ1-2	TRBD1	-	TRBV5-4	TGTGCCAGCAGCCCAGGGGACAGCCCCCACTATGGCTACACCTTC	CASSPGDSPHYGYTF